This TCR beta chain was obtained from a study of cytomegalovirus exposure and HLA in healthy donors. Study as a whole: Early released data had around 88 million unique TCRs, all coming from HLA-typed donors. Study-wide points: Highly shared variants forming one cluster were likely a sequencing artifact. Reportedly, TCR beta sequences accurately predicted HLA-A and HLA-B alleles in most subjects. Later analysis reportedly placed an Asian-associated ancestry cluster below the roughly 630-donor mean in N-insertions.

PCR primers comprised 60 Vbeta and 13 Jbeta primers. Assay: immunoSEQ multiplex PCR; the TCRdb copy retains only in-frame clones and omits some. Here the sample spans more than 150,000 clones, more than 75% being singletons. Regarding this clone: Its target is unknown.

The germline V gene encodes CDR1 LNHDA and CDR2 SQIVND (reference sequence). The CDR3 sequence is 16 residues long. Germline trimming cut 6 bases from V and 3 bases from J; bases unmatched to any gene: 9. This clonotype was sampled from a man in his forties in good health and CMV-seronegative. The genes are TRBV19 and TRBJ1-5; 9 bases are a match to TRBD1. The sample consisted of PBMCs. The CDR3 nucleotides are TGTGCCAGTAGAGATCCGGGACAGGGCTCCAATCAGCCCCAGCATTTT. It specifies CASRDPGQGSNQPQHF.